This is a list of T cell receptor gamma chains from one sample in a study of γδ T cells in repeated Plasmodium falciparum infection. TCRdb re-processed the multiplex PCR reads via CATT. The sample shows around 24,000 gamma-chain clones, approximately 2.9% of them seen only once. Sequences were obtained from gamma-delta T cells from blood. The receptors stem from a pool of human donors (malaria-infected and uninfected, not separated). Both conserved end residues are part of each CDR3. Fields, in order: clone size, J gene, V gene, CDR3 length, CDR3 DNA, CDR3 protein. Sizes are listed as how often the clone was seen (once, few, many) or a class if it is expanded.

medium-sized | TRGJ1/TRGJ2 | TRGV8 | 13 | TGTGCCACCTGGGATAGAAAATATTATAAGAAACTCTTT | CATWDRKYYKKLF
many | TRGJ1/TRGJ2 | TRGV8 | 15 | TGTGCCACCTGGGATAGGCGCCAAGGTTATTATAAGAAACTCTTT | CATWDRRQGYYKKLF
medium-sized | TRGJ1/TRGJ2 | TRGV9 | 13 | TGTGCCTTGTGGGAGCCCTCGGGGTCTAAGAAACTCTTT | CALWEPSGSKKLF
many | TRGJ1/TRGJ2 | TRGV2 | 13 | TGTGCCACCTGGGTAAAGGGTAAGTATAAGAAACTCTTT | CATWVKGKYKKLF
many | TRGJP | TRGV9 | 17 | TGTGCCTTGTGGGAGGTGCCTTTCGAGTTGGGCAAAAAAATCAAGGTATTT | CALWEVPFELGKKIKVF
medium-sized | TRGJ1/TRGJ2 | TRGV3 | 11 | TGTGCCACCTGGGACAGGCCGAAGAAACTCTTT | CATWDRPKKLF
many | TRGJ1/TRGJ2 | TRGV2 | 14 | TGTGCCACCTGGGACGGCCCCTATTATTATAAGAAACTCTTT | CATWDGPYYYKKLF
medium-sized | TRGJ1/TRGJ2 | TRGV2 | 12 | TGTGCCACCTGGGACCTTTATTATAAGAAACTCTTT | CATWDLYYKKLF
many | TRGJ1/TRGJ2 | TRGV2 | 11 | TGTGCCACCTGGGACGGGCTTCGGAAACTCTTT | CATWDGLRKLF
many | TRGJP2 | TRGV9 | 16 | TGTGCCTTGTGGGAGGTGCCGAGAAGTAGTGATTGGATCAAGACGTTT | CALWEVPRSSDWIKTF